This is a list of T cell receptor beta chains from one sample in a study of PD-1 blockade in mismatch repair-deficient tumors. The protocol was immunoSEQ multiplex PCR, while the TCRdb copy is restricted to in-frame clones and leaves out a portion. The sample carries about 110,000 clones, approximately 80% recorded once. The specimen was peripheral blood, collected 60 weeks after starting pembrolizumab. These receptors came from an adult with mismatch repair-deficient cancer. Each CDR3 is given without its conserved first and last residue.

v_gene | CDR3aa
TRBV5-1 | ASSLGGGPYEQY
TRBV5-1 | ASSSRQGGSYNEQF
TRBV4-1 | ASSLQTGTYEQY
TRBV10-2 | ASSGVSNTEAF
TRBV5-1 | ASSWRDGYEQY
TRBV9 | ASSVAGGLAGGDEQY
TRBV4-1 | ASSQDLAGELF
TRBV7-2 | ASSQRAGGYGYT
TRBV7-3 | ASSLTSGETDTQY
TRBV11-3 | ASSLYPPEAF
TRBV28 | ASSLPPGHIRKAF
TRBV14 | ASSLVDDGELINTEAF
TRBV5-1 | ASSTDTPGQTNEKLF
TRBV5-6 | ASSLGFPGELF
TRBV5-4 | ASSLGQAGNEQF
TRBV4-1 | ASSQDDSATSYEQY
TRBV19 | ATGRGTDTGELF
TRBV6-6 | ASSADGTGGYT
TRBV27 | ASSFSRLAGGPNEQF
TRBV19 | ASKQGPRDTIY
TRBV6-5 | ASNPLEATGYEQY
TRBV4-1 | ASSLGTVGSNQPQH
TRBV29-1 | SVEDQRHTEAF
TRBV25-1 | ATDSGKGFGEQF
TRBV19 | ASSLQTGLFSTQY
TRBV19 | ASSIGLAGTTDTQY
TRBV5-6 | ASSLTGSEAF
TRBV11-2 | ASSLASYEQY
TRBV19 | ASSTRTSGRNTVSGANVLT
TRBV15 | ATSRIPTPGLEETQY
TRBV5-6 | ASRSGGPNYGYT
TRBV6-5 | ASSFTGGGNEKLF
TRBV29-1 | SVEDRGNYRTDTQY
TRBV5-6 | ASSGQVETQY
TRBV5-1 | ASSLDQGSDTQY
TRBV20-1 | SAGATYEQY
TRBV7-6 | ASSLSDRGHNEQF
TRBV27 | ASSLSGLAALEQY
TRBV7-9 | ASSPSGSMTEAF
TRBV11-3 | ASSLEAGTSYGYT
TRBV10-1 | ASSEVGGGTQY
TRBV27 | ASSPGRSYGYT
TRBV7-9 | ASSPRRGTEAF
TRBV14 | ASSQQANTEAF
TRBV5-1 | ASSLDGAYNEQF
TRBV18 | ASGTGVRDEQY
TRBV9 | ASSQSNGKSTDTQY
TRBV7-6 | ASSPRLAGANTGELF
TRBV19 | ASSGMNTEAF
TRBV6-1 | ASSGRTYEQY